This entry is about one T cell receptor (beta chain). Trimming at V came to 5 bases and at J to 2 bases, leaving 6 bases not matched to a gene. CDR3 length equals 15 residues. CDR1 and CDR2 from the germline V gene are SGHKS and YYEKEE (reference sequence). The sample is drawn from a study of cytomegalovirus exposure and HLA in healthy donors. Primers for the PCR totalled 60 Vbeta and 13 Jbeta. TCRdb's copy holds only in-frame clones and misses some; the assay was immunoSEQ multiplex PCR. Counted here are over 130,000 clones, around 60% occurring once; the ten biggest clones make up roughly 7%. The chain combines TRBV5-5 with TRBJ2-2, with TRBD1 matching over 7 bases. The sequenced sample was PBMCs. The TCR comes from a woman aged 55-70 years in good health and CMV-seropositive. In DNA form, the CDR3 reads TGTGCCAGCAGTTCTACAGGGGTAAACACCGGGGAGCTGTTTTTT. Protein: CASSSTGVNTGELFF.